This TCR beta chain was documented in a study of radiotherapy plus CTLA-4 blockade in lung cancer. Study as a whole: Around 19% of enrolled patients responded objectively, and approximately 34% had disease control.

Chemo-refractory metastatic non-small-cell lung cancer patients received focal radiation with ipilimumab CTLA-4 blockade. The table came from immunoSEQ multiplex PCR; TCRdb's copy has only in-frame clones and leaves some out. The sample gives some 77,000 clones, approximately 86% of which show up once; about 2% is in the top ten. Germline V lookup: CDR1 GTSNPN, CDR2 SVGIG (reference sequence). Trimming took 2 bases from V and 5 from J, leaving 4 bases between them. CDR3 length equals 11 residues. The sequence was obtained from a human donor with non-small cell lung cancer who had a partial response to radiotherapy plus ipilimumab. Sequencing was performed on peripheral blood, taken from a patient treated with radiotherapy plus ipilimumab. The rearrangement links TRBV30 to TRBJ2-1; D remains unclear. The CDR3 loop is CAWSLNNEQFF. The DNA for the CDR3 is TGTGCCTGGAGTTTAAACAATGAGCAGTTCTTC.